This TCR beta chain emerged from a study of blood T cell repertoires in COVID-19. This CDR3 is built from 12 residues. V lost 6 bases, J lost 8 bases, and 6 bases stayed unmatched. Germline CDR1 MNHEY, CDR2 SVGAGI. Assay used: immunoSEQ multiplex PCR; TCRdb lists only in-frame clones, some missing. The repertoire holds approximately 490,000 clones, with 70% to 90% as singletons. This chain links TRBV6-5 with TRBJ1-2, with TRBD1 identical over 7 bases. The TCR sequence derives from a woman between 55 and 75 years old who had recovered from COVID-19. Sequencing input: PBMCs or T cells enriched from blood (not recorded which). CDR3 sequence (DNA): TGTGCCAGCAGGACAGGGCCGTGGGGCTACACCTTC. Residues: CASRTGPWGYTF.